These 30 T cell receptor beta chains originate from one sample sequenced in a study of blood T cell repertoires in COVID-19. Only in-frame clones appear in the TCRdb table, and some are missing; sequencing was by immunoSEQ multiplex PCR. The sample lists around 300,000 clones, 89% seen once, with 0.85% to 1% in the top ten. The sequenced sample was peripheral blood. The receptors originated from a middle-aged woman who had recovered from COVID-19.

The gene calls are TRBV2 and TRBJ1-1; D is uncertain. Germline V lookup: CDR1 SNHLY, CDR2 FYNNEI. Between the trimmed V and J ends, which lost 7 bases and 8 bases, there was a span of 35 bases. The CDR3 is 19 residues long. CDR3 amino acids: CASTPPAVVGRIAVREAFF. In DNA, the CDR3 is TGTGCCAGCACCCCTCCGGCGGTGGTAGGAAGGATTGCGGTGAGGGAAGCTTTCTTT.

The J gene is TRBJ2-1, the V gene TRBV5-1; tentative D call: TRBD2 (5 bases). Trimming took 5 bases from V and 4 from J, leaving 19 bases between them. Germline V gene sequence: CDR1 SGHRS, CDR2 YFSETQ. There are 16 residues in the CDR3. This CDR3 reads CASSTTTGSGYNEQFF. The CDR3 DNA is TGCGCCAGCAGTACAACGACGGGGAGTGGGTACAATGAGCAGTTCTTC.

This chain uses TRBV11-2 with TRBJ2-3; D gene uncertain. The germline V gene has CDR1 SGHAT and CDR2 FQNNGV. The length of the CDR3 is 13 residues. V was shortened by 4 bases and J by 5 bases, with 10 bases between the two germline ends. CDR3 region: CASSSNQVDTQYF. CDR3 bases: TGTGCCAGCAGCTCCAACCAGGTAGATACGCAGTATTTT.

This clone was observed a handful of times. This rearrangement joins TRBV5-1 to TRBJ2-3; 8 positions match TRBD1. This CDR3 has 14 amino acids. Germline V gene sequence: CDR1 SGHRS, CDR2 YFSETQ. V shed 7 bases and J 2 bases; nucleotides not matched to a gene: 6. The CDR3 reads CASWDRTYTDTQYF. DNA of the CDR3: TGCGCCAGCTGGGACAGGACTTACACAGATACGCAGTATTTT.

This clone came up once. This chain joins TRBV30 and TRBJ2-5; 9 bases are shared with TRBD1. V trimming: 7 bases; J trimming: 4 bases; junction bases outside the gene matches: 4. The CDR3 is 12 amino acids. The germline gives CDR1 GTSNPN, CDR2 SVGIG (reference sequence). DNA of the CDR3: TGTGCCTTGGACAGGGGCGTAGAGACCCAGTACTTC. This encodes CALDRGVETQYF.

This chain links TRBV18 with TRBJ2-5; possibly TRBD1 for D (5 bases). The CDR3 loop spans 16 amino acids. Germline values: CDR1 KGHSH, CDR2 LQKENI. V was cut by 2 bases and J by 0 bases, with 13 bases left in between. DNA for the CDR3: TGTGCCAGCTCACCAGGGGCTACCACGTACCAAGAGACCCAGTACTTC. Translating gives CASSPGATTYQETQYF.

This chain links TRBV28 with TRBJ1-1; 11 positions match TRBD1. Per the germline V gene, CDR1 is MDHEN and CDR2 is SYDVKM. The CDR3 is 16 amino acids. The J segment lost 1 base and the V segment lost 6 bases, leaving 7 bases of the junction unmatched. In DNA form, the CDR3 reads TGTGCCAGCAGACGTCCCGGGACAGGGGGGAACACTGAAGCTTTCTTT. It encodes CASRRPGTGGNTEAFF.

The chain couples TRBV4-1 to TRBJ2-1; 7 nucleotides line up with TRBD2. The V gene's germline CDR1 is MGHRA and CDR2 YSYEKL. The V and J ends lost 0 bases and 7 bases, in that order; junction bases with no gene match: 9. The CDR3 extends over 16 amino acids. CDR3 nucleotide sequence: TGCGCCAGCAGCCAAGAATGGCGGGAGTTTCGGAATGAGCAGTTCTTC. Residues: CASSQEWREFRNEQFF.

This chain connects TRBV30 to TRBJ2-2, with D possibly matching TRBD2 (5 bases). The CDR3 covers 13 residues. Germline V lookup: CDR1 GTSNPN, CDR2 SVGIG (reference sequence). The germline V and J ends were trimmed by 2 bases and 5 bases, with 9 bases remaining between them. The CDR3 bases are TGTGCCTGGAGTCCTACTAGGACCGGGGAGCTGTTTTTT. Residues: CAWSPTRTGELFF. Drawing the rest from reference TRBV30 and TRBJ2-2, the complete variable domain is SQTIHQWPATLVQPVGSPLSLECTVEGTSNPNLYWYRQAAGRGLQLLFYSVGIGQISSEVPQNLSASRPQDRQFILSSKKLLLSDSGFYLCAWSPTRTGELFFGEGSRLTVL.

V is TRBV4-2 and J is TRBJ2-1, with 8 bases aligning to TRBD1. Per germline, CDR1 LGHNA and CDR2 YNFKEQ. The CDR3 runs 16 residues. Trimming at V came to 0 bases and at J to 5 bases, leaving 6 bases not matched to a gene. DNA for the CDR3: TGTGCCAGCAGCCAAGATGGACAGGGTCTACACAATGAGCAGTTCTTC. This gives the protein CASSQDGQGLHNEQFF.

The chain uses TRBV5-8 and TRBJ2-7; 8 bases align to TRBD1. J gave up 4 bases and V 4 bases, and 13 bases lay outside the gene matches. The CDR3 totals 16 residues. CDR1 SGHTS and CDR2 YDEGEE come from the germline V gene. The CDR3 here is CASSIAGGTTQYEQYF. CDR3 in DNA: TGTGCCAGCAGCATCGCAGGGGGCACAACCCAATACGAGCAGTACTTC.

The chain links TRBV19 to TRBJ2-1, with 7 nucleotides matching TRBD2. CDR1 is LNHDA, CDR2 SQIVND, per germline (reference sequence). The CDR3 loop spans 15 amino acids. The V gene end was trimmed by 0 bases and the J gene end by 4 bases; junction bases not matched to a gene: 3. The CDR3: CASSIDQAGYNEQFF. The CDR3 DNA is TGTGCCAGTAGTATAGATCAAGCGGGATACAATGAGCAGTTCTTC.

The rearrangement links TRBV6-5 to TRBJ2-1; 8 bases fit TRBD1. The CDR3 is 13 amino acids. In germline, CDR1 is MNHEY, CDR2 SVGAGI. J gave up 5 bases and V 6 bases, and 3 bases lay outside the gene matches. The CDR3 sequence is CASREDRDNEQFF. In DNA, the CDR3 is TGTGCCAGCAGAGAGGACAGGGACAATGAGCAGTTCTTC.

The chain links TRBV5-1 to TRBJ2-4; 7 bases map to TRBD2. The junction had 5 bases not matched to a gene; V was cut back by 0 bases and J by 5 bases. This CDR3 has 15 residues. Germline V lookup: CDR1 SGHRS, CDR2 YFSETQ. The CDR3 loop is CASSLAGEGQNIQYF. The CDR3 coding sequence is TGCGCCAGCAGCTTGGCGGGGGAGGGTCAAAACATTCAGTACTTC. The full variable domain, completed using reference TRBV5-1 and TRBJ2-4, is KAGVTQTPRYLIKTRGQQVTLSCSPISGHRSVSWYQQTPGQGLQFLFEYFSETQRNKGNFPGRFSGRQFSNSRSEMNVSTLELGDSALYLCASSLAGEGQNIQYFGAGTRLSVL.

The chain recombines TRBV9 with TRBJ2-1; possibly TRBD2 for D (7 bases). Trimming cost V 0 bases and J 7 bases, with 17 bases left between them. The CDR3 spans 16 residues. Germline loops: CDR1 SGDLS, CDR2 YYNGEE. The CDR3 coding sequence is TGTGCCAGCAGCGTAGAAAGAGCGGGACATAGAAATGAGCAGTTCTTC. Translation gives CASSVERAGHRNEQFF.

V is TRBV5-1 and J is TRBJ1-3, with 7 bases that match TRBD1. CDR3 length equals 15 residues. The germline V gene encodes CDR1 SGHRS and CDR2 YFSETQ. After removal of 4 bases from V and 0 bases from J, the junction contained 4 bases not matched to a gene. This chain's CDR3 is CASSRTGASGNTIYF. The DNA for the CDR3 is TGCGCCAGCAGCAGGACAGGCGCCTCTGGAAACACCATATATTTT.

The V and J genes are TRBV11-2 and TRBJ2-7; D possibly corresponds to TRBD1 (7 bases). In germline, CDR1 is SGHAT, CDR2 FQNNGV. The CDR3 contains 16 residues. Trimming cost V 1 base and J 1 base, with 14 bases left between them. The CDR3 spells CASSLVAGGQSYEQYF. The CDR3 nucleotides read TGTGCCAGCAGCTTAGTTGCCGGGGGACAGTCCTACGAGCAGTACTTC.

The chain combines TRBV21-1 with TRBJ1-5; TRBD1 is the table's D call, not checked against the DNA. TRBV21-1 is flagged as a pseudogene. This CDR3 region has 11 residues. The CDR3 region is CASIPNQPQHF. The CDR3 DNA is TGTGCCAGCATCCCAAATCAGCCCCAGCATTTT.

This chain connects TRBV3-1 (or the pseudogene TRBV3-2) to TRBJ1-3; 10 bases are a match to TRBD1. The CDR3 is 17 residues long. CDR1 LGHDT and CDR2 YNNKEL come from the germline V gene (reference sequence). V shed 1 base, J shed 1 base, and the junction held 4 bases outside the gene matches. The CDR3 protein is CASSQGPGQGSGNTIYF. The CDR3 coding sequence is TGTGCCAGCAGCCAAGGGCCGGGACAGGGGTCTGGAAACACCATATATTTT.

The rearrangement uses TRBV7-8 and TRBJ2-7, with 9 bases that match TRBD2. There are 17 residues in the CDR3. Germline V gene data show CDR1 as SGHVS and CDR2 as FQNEAQ. V lost 5 bases, J lost 0 bases, and 11 bases stayed unmatched. The CDR3 DNA reads TGTGCCAGCAGCCCAGCGGGAGGACCCATCGTCTCCTACGAGCAGTACTTC. Encoded protein: CASSPAGGPIVSYEQYF.

The rearrangement links TRBV19 to TRBJ2-7; 9 bases align to TRBD1. Germline V gene sequence: CDR1 LNHDA, CDR2 SQIVND (reference sequence). Germline trimming cut 5 bases from V and 4 bases from J; bases unmatched to any gene: 6. The CDR3 loop spans 14 amino acids. CDR3 protein: CASSPSDRGYEQYF. The CDR3 DNA reads TGTGCCAGTAGTCCAAGTGACAGGGGGTACGAGCAGTACTTC.

V gene TRBV28 combines with J gene TRBJ2-2; D may be TRBD2 (6 bases). The V gene's germline CDR1 is MDHEN and CDR2 SYDVKM. This CDR3 is built from 18 residues. The ends were cut back, 2 bases at V and 0 bases at J, with 16 bases in the middle. DNA of the CDR3: TGTGCCAGCAGTTTAAGCTTTGTCGCGGGACCGAACACCGGGGAGCTGTTTTTT. It specifies CASSLSFVAGPNTGELFF.

J is TRBJ1-6 and V is TRBV19; TRBD1 might be the D (5 bases). Trimming stripped 6 bases from V and 8 bases from J, with 20 bases between. Germline-derived CDR1 and CDR2 are LNHDA and SQIVND (reference sequence). The CDR3 is 16 amino acids. CDR3: CASRVQPRDSYSPLHF. CDR3 sequence (DNA): TGTGCCAGTAGGGTGCAACCGAGAGACAGCTATTCACCCCTCCACTTT.

The chain employs TRBV12-5 and TRBJ2-7, with a possible D match to TRBD2 (5 bases). This CDR3 is 15 amino acids long. V was clipped by 5 bases and J by 2 bases, with 16 bases between them. Germline CDR1 LGHNT, CDR2 FRNRAP. The CDR3 nucleotides read TGTGCTAGTGGTCTGAGCGGACGTCCCACCTACGAGCAGTACTTC. As protein: CASGLSGRPTYEQYF.

This clone was seen only once. The chain joins TRBV9 to TRBJ2-7; 9 positions agree with TRBD2. The V and J ends lost 4 bases and 3 bases, in that order; junction bases with no gene match: 5. The CDR3 is 14 amino acids. Germline loops: CDR1 SGDLS, CDR2 YYNGEE. The CDR3 nucleotides read TGTGCCAGCAGCCCCATGACTAGCGGCTACGAGCAGTACTTC. Translation: CASSPMTSGYEQYF.

This clone was seen once. The rearrangement uses TRBV19 and TRBJ2-7, with D perhaps TRBD1 (6 bases). CDR3 size: 14 residues. Germline CDR1 reads LNHDA; CDR2 reads SQIVND (reference sequence). V was pared by 3 bases and J by 2 bases, with 11 bases between. CDR3 protein: CASSMAGDTYEQYF. For the CDR3, the DNA is TGTGCCAGTAGTATGGCAGGGGATACCTACGAGCAGTACTTC.

The DNA of the CDR3 is TGTGCCTGGAGTTCACGAGACCGGGTCACCTACGAGCAGTACTTC. Translation: CAWSSRDRVTYEQYF. The V call is TRBV30, the J call TRBJ2-7; no definite D call. Germline CDR1 GTSNPN, CDR2 SVGIG (reference sequence). Trimming removed 2 bases at V and 2 bases at J, with 16 bases between. The CDR3 loop spans 15 amino acids. Complete variable domain (other parts from reference TRBV30 and TRBJ2-7): SQTIHQWPATLVQPVGSPLSLECTVEGTSNPNLYWYRQAAGRGLQLLFYSVGIGQISSEVPQNLSASRPQDRQFILSSKKLLLSDSGFYLCAWSSRDRVTYEQYFGPGTRLTVT.

This clone was observed a handful of times. The V and J genes are TRBV19 and TRBJ1-5; D might be TRBD1 (6 bases). Germline assignment: CDR1 LNHDA and CDR2 SQIVND (reference sequence). V dropped 10 bases and J dropped 4 bases, with 17 bases sitting between them. The CDR3 sequence is 14 residues long. The DNA of the CDR3 is TGTGCCACTCGGGACACCGGGGATAATCAGCCCCAGCATTTT. Its protein is CATRDTGDNQPQHF.

The table lists this clone with a few counts. The rearrangement joins TRBV3-1 (or the pseudogene TRBV3-2) to TRBJ1-1; D gene unclear. Deletions cut 1 base from V and 4 bases from J, with 10 bases between. Germline values: CDR1 LGHDT, CDR2 YNNKEL (reference sequence). The CDR3 covers 14 residues. CDR3 sequence reads: CASSQGFEGTEAFF. For the CDR3, the DNA is TGTGCCAGCAGCCAAGGGTTCGAGGGCACTGAAGCTTTCTTT.

The chain carries TRBV27 and TRBJ2-2; 8 bases align to TRBD1. Germline assignment: CDR1 MNHEY and CDR2 SMNVEV (reference sequence). The V segment lost 5 bases and the J segment 1 base; nucleotides outside the gene matches: 9. The CDR3 has 17 amino acids. As DNA, the CDR3 is TGTGCCAGCAGTGATATCGGACAGGGTTGGAACACCGGGGAGCTGTTTTTT. Its translation is CASSDIGQGWNTGELFF.